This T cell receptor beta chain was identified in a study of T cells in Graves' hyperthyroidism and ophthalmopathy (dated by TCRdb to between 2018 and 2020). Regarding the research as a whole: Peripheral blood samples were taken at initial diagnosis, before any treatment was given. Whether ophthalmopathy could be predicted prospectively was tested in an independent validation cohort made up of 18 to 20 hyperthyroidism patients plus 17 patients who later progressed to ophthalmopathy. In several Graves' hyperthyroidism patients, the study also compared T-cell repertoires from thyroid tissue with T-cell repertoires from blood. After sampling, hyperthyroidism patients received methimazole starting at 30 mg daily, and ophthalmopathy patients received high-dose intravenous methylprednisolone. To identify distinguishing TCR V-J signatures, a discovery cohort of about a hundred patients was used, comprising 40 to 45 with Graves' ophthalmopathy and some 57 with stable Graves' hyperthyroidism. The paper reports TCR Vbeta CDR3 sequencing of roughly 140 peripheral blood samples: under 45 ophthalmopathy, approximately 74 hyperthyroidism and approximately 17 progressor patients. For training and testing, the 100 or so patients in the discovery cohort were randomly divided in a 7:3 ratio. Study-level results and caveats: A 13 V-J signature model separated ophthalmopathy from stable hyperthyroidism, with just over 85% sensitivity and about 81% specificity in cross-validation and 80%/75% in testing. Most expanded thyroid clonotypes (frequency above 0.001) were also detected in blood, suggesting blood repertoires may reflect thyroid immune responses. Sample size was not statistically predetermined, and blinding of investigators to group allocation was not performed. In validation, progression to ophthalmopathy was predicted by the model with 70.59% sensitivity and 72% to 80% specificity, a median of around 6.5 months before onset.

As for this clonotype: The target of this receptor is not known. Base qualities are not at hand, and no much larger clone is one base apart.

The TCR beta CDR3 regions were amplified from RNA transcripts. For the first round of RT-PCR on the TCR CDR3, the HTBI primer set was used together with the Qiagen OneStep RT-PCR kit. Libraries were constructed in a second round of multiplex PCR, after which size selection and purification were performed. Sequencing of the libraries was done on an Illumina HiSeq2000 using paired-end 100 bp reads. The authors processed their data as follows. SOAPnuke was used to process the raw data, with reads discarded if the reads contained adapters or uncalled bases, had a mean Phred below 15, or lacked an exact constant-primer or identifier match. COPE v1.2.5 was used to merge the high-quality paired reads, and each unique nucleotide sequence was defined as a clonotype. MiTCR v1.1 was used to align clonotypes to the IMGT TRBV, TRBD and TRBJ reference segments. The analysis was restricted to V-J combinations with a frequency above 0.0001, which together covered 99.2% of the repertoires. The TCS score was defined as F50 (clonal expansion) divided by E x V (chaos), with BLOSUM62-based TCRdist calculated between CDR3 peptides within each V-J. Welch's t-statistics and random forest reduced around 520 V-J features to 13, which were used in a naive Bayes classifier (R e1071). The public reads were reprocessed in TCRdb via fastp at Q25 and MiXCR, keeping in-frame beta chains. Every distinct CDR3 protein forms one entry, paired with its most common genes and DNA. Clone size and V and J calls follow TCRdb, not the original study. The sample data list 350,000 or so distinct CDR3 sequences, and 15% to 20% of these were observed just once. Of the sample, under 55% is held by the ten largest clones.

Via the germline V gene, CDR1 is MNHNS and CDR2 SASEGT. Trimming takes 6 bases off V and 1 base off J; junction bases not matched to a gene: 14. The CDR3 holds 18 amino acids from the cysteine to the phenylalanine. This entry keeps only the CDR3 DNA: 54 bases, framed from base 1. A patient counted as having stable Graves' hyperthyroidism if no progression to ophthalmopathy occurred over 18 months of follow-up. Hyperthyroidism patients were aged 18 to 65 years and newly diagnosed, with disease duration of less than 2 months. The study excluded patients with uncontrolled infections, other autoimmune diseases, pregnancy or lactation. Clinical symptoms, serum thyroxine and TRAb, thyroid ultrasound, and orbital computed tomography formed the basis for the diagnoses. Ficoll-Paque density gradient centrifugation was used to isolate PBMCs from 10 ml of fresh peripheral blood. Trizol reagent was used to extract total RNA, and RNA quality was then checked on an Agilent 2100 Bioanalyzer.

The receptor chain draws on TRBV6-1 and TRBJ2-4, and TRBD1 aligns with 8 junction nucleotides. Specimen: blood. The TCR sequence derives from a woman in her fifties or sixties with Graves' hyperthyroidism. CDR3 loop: CASSRDRGGWGAKNIQYF. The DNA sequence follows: TGTGCCAGCAGCCGCGACAGGGGAGGTTGGGGGGCCAAAAACATTCAGTACTTC.